Presented here are 29 T cell receptor beta chains from one specimen sequenced in a study of T cell responses to AZD1222 COVID-19 vaccine. Some clones are missing from TCRdb's copy, which holds only in-frame ones; the method was immunoSEQ multiplex PCR. Among over 110,000 clones listed, approximately 94% were seen once. The sequenced sample was peripheral blood, obtained on day 0 of AZD1222 vaccination. These TCRs come from an adult in good health.

The chain couples TRBV30 to TRBJ2-7; D is uncertain. The CDR3 has 13 amino acids. Trimming cost V 4 bases and J 7 bases, with 17 bases left between them. Germline V lookup: CDR1 GTSNPN, CDR2 SVGIG (reference sequence). The CDR3 nucleotides are TGTGCCTGGACCGCAATGCCCTTCGAGGAGCAGTACTTC. Translation gives CAWTAMPFEEQYF.

The rearrangement links TRBV6-6 to TRBJ1-3; TRBD1 matches 7 bases. V trimming: 7 bases; J trimming: 5 bases; junction bases outside the gene matches: 5. The CDR3 runs to 13 residues. Germline values: CDR1 MNHNY, CDR2 SVGAGI (reference sequence). CDR3 in DNA: TGTGCCAGCATCCGGGACAGCCGAAACACCATATATTTT. Its protein is CASIRDSRNTIYF.

The chain couples TRBV4-3 to TRBJ2-1, with a weak D call TRBD2 (5 bases). Per the germline V gene, CDR1 is LGHNA and CDR2 is YSLEER. V lost 4 bases and J lost 3, with 16 bases in between. The CDR3 is 16 residues long. CDR3 protein: CASSREAPEDYNEQFF. The CDR3 bases are TGCGCCAGCAGCCGAGAGGCTCCGGAGGACTACAATGAGCAGTTCTTC.

For the CDR3, the DNA is TGTGCCAGCAGCCTCAGGACAGTGAACACCGGGGAGCTGTTTTTT. Its translation is CASSLRTVNTGELFF. V usage is TRBV3-1 (or the pseudogene TRBV3-2) and J usage is TRBJ2-2, with D possibly being TRBD1 (6 bases). V gave up 4 bases and J gave up 1 base, with 10 bases separating them. This CDR3 comprises 15 residues. Germline-derived CDR1 and CDR2 are LGHDT and YNNKEL (reference sequence).

This rearrangement joins TRBV2 to TRBJ2-7; 7 nucleotides match TRBD2. V trimming: 5 bases; J trimming: 1 base; junction bases outside the gene matches: 11. CDR3 length: 16 residues. Per germline, CDR1 SNHLY and CDR2 FYNNEI. CDR3 coding DNA: TGTGCCAGCAGTCCCAGATGGGGGAGGGAATCCTACGAGCAGTACTTC. Its translation: CASSPRWGRESYEQYF.

Only one count was recorded for this clone. The chain combines TRBV9 with TRBJ2-7; 7 bases are shared with TRBD1. Germline lookup yields CDR1 SGDLS and CDR2 YYNGEE. This CDR3 has 11 amino acids. With V trimmed by 7 bases and J by 7 bases, 5 bases remained unmatched. CDR3 bases: TGTGCCAGCTCGACAGGGTATGAGCAGTACTTC. This codes for CASSTGYEQYF. The full variable domain, with the rest looked up from reference TRBV9 and TRBJ2-7, is DSGVTQTPKHLITATGQRVTLRCSPRSGDLSVYWYQQSLDQGLQFLIQYYNGEERAKGNILERFSAQQFPDLHSELNLSSLELGDSALYFCASSTGYEQYFGPGTRLTVT.

The rearrangement joins TRBV21-1 to TRBJ2-5; the D call of TRBD2 is as the table states it, not checked on the DNA. TRBV21-1 corresponds to a pseudogene. The CDR3 length is 13 residues. The CDR3 loop reads CASSPRSQETQYF. The DNA of the CDR3 is TGTGCCAGCAGCCCTAGGTCGCAAGAGACCCAGTACTTC.

This chain joins TRBV27 and TRBJ2-3; possible D gene TRBD2, 5 bases. Trimming took 8 bases from V and 4 from J, leaving 13 bases between them. The CDR3 is 13 residues long. Germline assignment: CDR1 MNHEY and CDR2 SMNVEV (reference sequence). Here the CDR3 reads CASGRQRPDTQYF. Written as DNA, the CDR3 is TGTGCCAGCGGCAGGCAGCGGCCAGATACGCAGTATTTT.

The chain carries TRBV3-1 (or the pseudogene TRBV3-2) and TRBJ1-6; 8 bases are a match to TRBD1. CDR1 and CDR2 (germline): LGHDT, YNNKEL (reference sequence). This CDR3 has 14 amino acids. V was clipped by 10 bases and J by 7 bases; unmatched bases: 9. The CDR3 is CATSDRGPNSPLHF. CDR3 sequence (DNA): TGTGCCACCAGTGACAGGGGACCAAATTCACCCCTCCACTTT.

The chain links TRBV7-2 to TRBJ2-7; D is undetermined. Trimming left V 0 bases short and J 0 bases short, with 9 bases between. The CDR3 has 15 amino acids. The germline CDR1 and CDR2 sequences are SGHTA and FQGNSA. The CDR3 reads CASSLAPAVSYEQYF. The CDR3 DNA sequence: TGTGCCAGCAGCTTAGCTCCGGCGGTCTCCTACGAGCAGTACTTC.

This sequence joins TRBV7-2 and TRBJ2-7, with D maybe TRBD1 (6 bases). The CDR3 runs to 14 residues. Trimming pared 4 bases from V and 3 bases from J, leaving 13 bases between. Germline lookup yields CDR1 SGHTA and CDR2 FQGNSA. Written as DNA, the CDR3 is TGTGCCAGCAGCTATAGGACAGAGGTCTACGAGCAGTACTTC. Protein sequence: CASSYRTEVYEQYF.

This chain connects TRBV6-2 or TRBV6-3 to TRBJ1-5; 8 nucleotides match TRBD1. This CDR3 has 14 amino acids. The germline V gene has CDR1 MNHEY and CDR2 SVGEGT. The V segment lost 5 bases and the J segment 6 bases; nucleotides outside the gene matches: 6. CDR3 sequence reads: CASSRDRGGQPQHF. DNA for the CDR3: TGTGCCAGCAGTCGAGACAGGGGCGGTCAGCCCCAGCATTTT.

V usage is TRBV6-6 and J usage is TRBJ1-1; 9 bases agree with TRBD1. The CDR3 contains 15 residues. Germline V lookup: CDR1 MNHNY, CDR2 SVGAGI (reference sequence). The trim removed 5 bases at V and 2 bases at J, leaving 6 bases unmatched. The CDR3 nucleotides are TGTGCCAGCAGTCCCGGGACAGGGATTAACACTGAAGCTTTCTTT. As protein: CASSPGTGINTEAFF.

This chain connects TRBV7-9 to TRBJ2-3; D not resolved. The V gene's germline CDR1 is SEHNR and CDR2 FQNEAQ (reference sequence). The CDR3 is 12 amino acids. The V and J ends lost 2 bases and 6 bases respectively, with 6 bases between them. CDR3 amino acids: CASSLQPDTQYF. CDR3 bases: TGTGCCAGCAGCTTACAGCCCGATACGCAGTATTTT.

This rearrangement joins TRBV4-1 to TRBJ2-7; no clear D. The germline gives CDR1 MGHRA, CDR2 YSYEKL. The V end was cut by 4 bases, the J end by 3 bases, with 4 bases between. The CDR3 is 11 residues long. CDR3 amino acids: CASSRGYEQYF. The CDR3 coding sequence is TGCGCCAGCAGCCGGGGCTACGAGCAGTACTTC.

The rearrangement links TRBV30 to TRBJ2-1, with a tentative D call TRBD2 (5 bases). This CDR3 has 16 residues. The germline V gene encodes CDR1 GTSNPN and CDR2 SVGIG (reference sequence). Trimming took off 0 bases at V and 2 bases at J, with 14 bases between the two ends. CDR3 bases: TGTGCCTGGAGTGTTCTCGCGGGTCAACCCTACAATGAGCAGTTCTTC. It specifies CAWSVLAGQPYNEQFF. Drawing the rest from reference TRBV30 and TRBJ2-1, the complete variable domain is SQTIHQWPATLVQPVGSPLSLECTVEGTSNPNLYWYRQAAGRGLQLLFYSVGIGQISSEVPQNLSASRPQDRQFILSSKKLLLSDSGFYLCAWSVLAGQPYNEQFFGPGTRLTVL.

This chain's CDR3 is CAISEQGNTEAFF. The CDR3, as DNA: TGTGCCATCAGTGAACAGGGGAACACTGAAGCTTTCTTT. The gene calls are TRBV10-3 and TRBJ1-1; D might be TRBD1 (6 bases). The germline CDR1 and CDR2 sequences are ENHRY and SYGVKD. V lost 3 bases to trimming and J lost 1 base, with 6 bases between them. The CDR3 sequence is 13 residues long.

V is TRBV7-2 and J is TRBJ2-7; possibly TRBD1 for D (6 bases). Germline V gene sequence: CDR1 SGHTA, CDR2 FQGNSA. This CDR3 has 12 amino acids. Trimming took 5 bases from V and 7 from J, leaving 12 bases between them. For the CDR3, the DNA is TGTGCCAGCAGCCGGTCCAGGGGTGAGCAGTACTTC. It yields the protein CASSRSRGEQYF.

The V and J genes are TRBV7-8 and TRBJ2-3, with 8 bases fitting TRBD2. V was pared by 10 bases and J by 0 bases, with 3 bases of the junction left unmatched. The CDR3 runs to 13 residues. Germline V gene sequence: CDR1 SGHVS, CDR2 FQNEAQ. In DNA form, the CDR3 reads TGTGCCATCGCGGGGGGTAGCACAGATACGCAGTATTTT. This encodes CAIAGGSTDTQYF.

The chain recombines TRBV5-1 with TRBJ1-3; weak D call: TRBD1 (5 bases). This CDR3 is built from 17 residues. The V gene's germline CDR1 is SGHRS and CDR2 YFSETQ. V lost 0 bases and J 0 bases, leaving 13 bases between the germline ends. CDR3 in DNA: TGCGCCAGCAGCTTGGGGGAGTACAGGAGCTCTGGAAACACCATATATTTT. It codes for CASSLGEYRSSGNTIYF.

This sequence joins TRBV10-3 and TRBJ2-1; no clear D gene. The germline CDR1 and CDR2 sequences are ENHRY and SYGVKD. V was trimmed by 6 bases and J by 0 bases, leaving 6 bases between them. This CDR3 is built from 13 residues. The CDR3 reads CAIRLSSYNEQFF. In nucleotides, the CDR3 is TGTGCCATCAGGCTCAGCTCCTACAATGAGCAGTTCTTC.

The chain employs TRBV25-1 and TRBJ1-2; TRBD1 is a possible D gene (6 bases). The CDR3 is 14 residues long. CDR1 and CDR2 from the germline V gene are MGHDK and SYGVNS. The V end lost 6 bases, the J end lost 8 bases, and 19 bases lay between the germline ends. The CDR3 sequence is CASRGTHILGGYTF. CDR3 nucleotides: TGTGCCAGCAGAGGGACACACATTCTTGGGGGCTACACCTTC.

The chain employs TRBV24-1 and TRBJ2-7; D unresolved. The CDR3 has 14 residues. Per the germline V gene, CDR1 is KGHDR and CDR2 is SFDVKD. V dropped 7 bases and J dropped 3 bases, with 15 bases sitting between them. CDR3 coding DNA: TGTGCCACCAGCTACCCCTATCATGACTACGAGCAGTACTTC. Its protein product is CATSYPYHDYEQYF.

V usage is TRBV5-1 and J usage is TRBJ1-1; no definite D call. Trimming took 2 bases from V and 1 from J, leaving 9 bases between them. Looked up from germline, CDR1 is SGHRS and CDR2 is YFSETQ. This CDR3 comprises 14 residues. DNA for the CDR3: TGCGCCAGCAGCTTCCTACAAGCGAACACTGAAGCTTTCTTT. Translated: CASSFLQANTEAFF.

This clone was observed a single time. The chain is built from TRBV6-6 and TRBJ2-3; 7 bases match TRBD1. The CDR3 is 15 amino acids. The junction had 10 bases not matched to a gene; V was cut back by 6 bases and J by 4 bases. CDR1 is MNHNY and CDR2 is SVGAGI in the germline V gene (reference sequence). CDR3 loop: CASSDPHRGADTQYF. DNA of the CDR3: TGTGCCAGCAGCGACCCTCACAGGGGCGCAGATACGCAGTATTTT.

The CDR3 loop reads CASSTGTGSNQPQHF. For the CDR3, the DNA is TGTGCCAGTAGTACCGGGACAGGTAGCAATCAGCCCCAGCATTTT. The chain is built from TRBV19 and TRBJ1-5; 8 nucleotides match TRBD1. Trimming removed 4 bases from V and 0 bases from J; junction bases left unmatched: 2. The V gene's germline CDR1 is LNHDA and CDR2 SQIVND (reference sequence). The CDR3 runs to 15 residues.

Only one count was recorded for this clone. V gene TRBV4-3 combines with J gene TRBJ2-7, with D possibly TRBD2 on 5 matching bases. This CDR3 spans 15 amino acids. Per the germline V gene, CDR1 is LGHNA and CDR2 is YSLEER. The V end lost 4 bases, the J end lost 3 bases, and 16 bases lay between the germline ends. The CDR3 nucleotides read TGCGCCAGCAGCCCTCTGGCCAGCGGAGGCTACGAGCAGTACTTC. Amino acid sequence: CASSPLASGGYEQYF.

V and J are TRBV7-3 and TRBJ2-5; D is ambiguous. Looked up from germline, CDR1 is SGHTA and CDR2 is FQGTGA. This CDR3 is built from 15 residues. The V end was cut by 5 bases, the J end by 5 bases, with 18 bases between. The CDR3 bases are TGTGCCAGCAGCCCCATTCCCAGCCCTAGGGAGACCCAGTACTTC. Amino acids: CASSPIPSPRETQYF.

This sequence joins TRBV7-9 and TRBJ2-7; no firm D call. The ends were cut back, 6 bases at V and 5 bases at J, with 8 bases in the middle. Germline lookup yields CDR1 SEHNR and CDR2 FQNEAQ (reference sequence). The CDR3 is 11 amino acids. CDR3 in amino acids: CASSPANEQYF. Written as DNA, the CDR3 is TGTGCCAGCAGTCCTGCCAACGAGCAGTACTTC.